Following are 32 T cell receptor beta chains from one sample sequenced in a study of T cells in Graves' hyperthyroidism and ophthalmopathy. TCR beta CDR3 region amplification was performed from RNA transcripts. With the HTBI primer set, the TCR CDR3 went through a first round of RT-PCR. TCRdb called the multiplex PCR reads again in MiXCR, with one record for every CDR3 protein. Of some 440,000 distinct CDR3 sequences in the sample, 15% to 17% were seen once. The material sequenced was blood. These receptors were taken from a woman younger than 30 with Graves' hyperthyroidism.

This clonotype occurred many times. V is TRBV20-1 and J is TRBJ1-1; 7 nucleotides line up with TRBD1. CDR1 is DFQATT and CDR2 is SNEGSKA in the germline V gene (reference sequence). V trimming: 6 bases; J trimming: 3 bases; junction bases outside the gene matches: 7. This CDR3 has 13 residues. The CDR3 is CSARDSGDTEAFF. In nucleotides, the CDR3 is TGCAGTGCGAGGGACAGTGGGGACACTGAAGCTTTCTTT.

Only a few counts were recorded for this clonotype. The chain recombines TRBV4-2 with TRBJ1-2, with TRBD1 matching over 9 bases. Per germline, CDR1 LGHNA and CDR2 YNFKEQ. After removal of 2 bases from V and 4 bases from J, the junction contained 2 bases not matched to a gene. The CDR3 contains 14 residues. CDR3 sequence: CASSQSDRGYGYTF. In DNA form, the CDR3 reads TGTGCCAGCAGCCAATCGGACAGGGGCTATGGCTACACCTTC.

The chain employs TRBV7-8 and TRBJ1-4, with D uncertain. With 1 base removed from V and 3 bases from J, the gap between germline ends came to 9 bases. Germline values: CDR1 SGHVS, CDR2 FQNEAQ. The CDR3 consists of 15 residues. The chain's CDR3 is CASSLVGSANEKLFF. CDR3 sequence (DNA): TGTGCCAGCAGCTTAGTCGGGTCCGCTAATGAAAAACTGTTTTTT. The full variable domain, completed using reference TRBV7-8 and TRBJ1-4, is GAGVSQSPRYKVAKRGQDVALRCDPISGHVSLFWYQQALGQGPEFLTYFQNEAQLDKSGLPSDRFFAERPEGSVSTLKIQRTQQEDSAVYLCASSLVGSANEKLFFGSGTQLSVL.

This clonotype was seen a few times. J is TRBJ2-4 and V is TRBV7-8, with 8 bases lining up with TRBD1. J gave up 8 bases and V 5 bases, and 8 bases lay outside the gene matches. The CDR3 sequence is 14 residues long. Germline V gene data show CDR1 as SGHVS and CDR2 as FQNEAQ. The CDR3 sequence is CASSPGDRIDIQYF. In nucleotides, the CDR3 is TGTGCCAGCAGCCCAGGGGACAGGATTGACATTCAGTACTTC.

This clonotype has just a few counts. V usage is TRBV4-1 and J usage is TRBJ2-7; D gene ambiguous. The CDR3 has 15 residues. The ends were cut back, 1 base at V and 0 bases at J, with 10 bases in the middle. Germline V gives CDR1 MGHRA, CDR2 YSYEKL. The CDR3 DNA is TGCGCCAGCAGCCAAGGGTACGGAAACTCCTACGAGCAGTACTTC. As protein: CASSQGYGNSYEQYF.

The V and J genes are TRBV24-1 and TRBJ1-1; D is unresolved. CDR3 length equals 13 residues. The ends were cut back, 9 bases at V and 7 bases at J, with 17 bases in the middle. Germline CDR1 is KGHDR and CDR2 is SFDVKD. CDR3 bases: TGTGCCACCCGTTCCGGGGAAAACTTTGAAGCTTTCTTT. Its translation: CATRSGENFEAFF.

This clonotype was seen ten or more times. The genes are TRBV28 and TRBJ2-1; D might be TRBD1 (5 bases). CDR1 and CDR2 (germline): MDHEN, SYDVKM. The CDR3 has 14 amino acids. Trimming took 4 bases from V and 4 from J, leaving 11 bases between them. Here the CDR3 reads CASSYRQTYNEQFF. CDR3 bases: TGTGCCAGCAGTTACCGACAGACTTACAATGAGCAGTTCTTC.

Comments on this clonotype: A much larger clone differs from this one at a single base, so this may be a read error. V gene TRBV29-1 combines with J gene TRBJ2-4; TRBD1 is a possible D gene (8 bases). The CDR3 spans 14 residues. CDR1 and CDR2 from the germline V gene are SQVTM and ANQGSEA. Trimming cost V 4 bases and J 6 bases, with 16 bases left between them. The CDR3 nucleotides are TGCAGCGTTGGGGGGGGCAGGGGGCTAAACATTCAGTACTTC. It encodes CSVGGGRGLNIQYF.

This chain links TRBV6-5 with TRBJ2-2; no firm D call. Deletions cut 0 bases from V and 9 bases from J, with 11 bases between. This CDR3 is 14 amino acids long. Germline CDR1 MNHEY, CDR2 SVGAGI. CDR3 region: CASSYSIEGWELFF. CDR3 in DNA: TGTGCCAGCAGTTACTCGATTGAAGGCTGGGAGCTGTTTTTT.

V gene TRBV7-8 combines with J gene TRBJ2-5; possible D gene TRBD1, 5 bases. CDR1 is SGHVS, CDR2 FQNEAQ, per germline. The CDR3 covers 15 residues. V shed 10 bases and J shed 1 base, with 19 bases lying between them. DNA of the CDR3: TGTGCCAACAGGTTCAAATGGTGGGGCCAAGAGACCCAGTACTTC. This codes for CANRFKWWGQETQYF.

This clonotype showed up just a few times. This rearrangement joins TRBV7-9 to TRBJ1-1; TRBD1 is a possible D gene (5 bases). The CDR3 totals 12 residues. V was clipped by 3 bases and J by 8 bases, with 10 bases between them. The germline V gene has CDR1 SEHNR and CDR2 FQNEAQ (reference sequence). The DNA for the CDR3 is TGTGCCAGCAGCTTCTCAGGGTGGGAAGCTTTCTTT. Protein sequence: CASSFSGWEAFF.

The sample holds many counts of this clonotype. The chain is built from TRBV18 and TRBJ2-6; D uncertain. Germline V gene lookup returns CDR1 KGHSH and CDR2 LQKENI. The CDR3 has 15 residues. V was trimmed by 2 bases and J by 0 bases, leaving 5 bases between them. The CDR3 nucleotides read TGTGCCAGCTCACCAGTCGTCTCTGGGGCCAACGTCCTGACTTTC. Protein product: CASSPVVSGANVLTF.

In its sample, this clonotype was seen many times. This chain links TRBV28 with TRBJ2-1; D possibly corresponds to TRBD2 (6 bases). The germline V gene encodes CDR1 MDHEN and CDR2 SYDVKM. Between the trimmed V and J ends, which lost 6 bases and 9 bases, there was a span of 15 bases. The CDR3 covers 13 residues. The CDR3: CASSRPGLTEQFF. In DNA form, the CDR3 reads TGTGCCAGCAGCCGCCCCGGACTAACTGAGCAGTTCTTC.

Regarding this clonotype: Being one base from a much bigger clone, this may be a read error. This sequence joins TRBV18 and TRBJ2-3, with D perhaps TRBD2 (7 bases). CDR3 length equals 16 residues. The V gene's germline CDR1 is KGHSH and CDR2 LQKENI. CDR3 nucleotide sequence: TGTGACAGCTCACCCGGTCTAGCGGCAACAGGGGATACGCAGTATTTT. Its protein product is CDSSPGLAATGDTQYF.

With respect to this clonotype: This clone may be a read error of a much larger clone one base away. CDR3 sequence reads: CASSLTRIQRGDTQYF. CDR3 nucleotide sequence: TGTGCCAGCAGCCTGACACGGATTCAACGGGGGGATACGCAGTATTTT. The chain joins TRBV7-9 to TRBJ2-3; possible D gene TRBD2, 6 bases. The CDR3 length is 16 residues. Germline CDR1 and CDR2: SEHNR and FQNEAQ (reference sequence). The V end was cut by 5 bases, the J end by 6 bases, with 21 bases between.

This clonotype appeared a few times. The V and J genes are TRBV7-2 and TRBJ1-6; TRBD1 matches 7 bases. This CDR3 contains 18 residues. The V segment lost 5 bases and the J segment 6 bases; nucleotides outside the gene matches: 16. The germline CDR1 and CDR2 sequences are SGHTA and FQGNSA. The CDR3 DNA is TGTGCCAGCAGCCCAACCCCGGGGGCCAGGGGGAGTAATTCACCCCTCCACTTT. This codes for CASSPTPGARGSNSPLHF.

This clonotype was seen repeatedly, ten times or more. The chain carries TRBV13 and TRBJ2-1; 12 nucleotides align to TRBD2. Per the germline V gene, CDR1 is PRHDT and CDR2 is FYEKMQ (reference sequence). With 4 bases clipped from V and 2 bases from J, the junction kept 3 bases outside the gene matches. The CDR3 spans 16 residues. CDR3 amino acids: CASSSRTSGTYNEQFF. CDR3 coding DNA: TGTGCCAGCAGCTCCCGGACTAGCGGGACCTACAATGAGCAGTTCTTC.

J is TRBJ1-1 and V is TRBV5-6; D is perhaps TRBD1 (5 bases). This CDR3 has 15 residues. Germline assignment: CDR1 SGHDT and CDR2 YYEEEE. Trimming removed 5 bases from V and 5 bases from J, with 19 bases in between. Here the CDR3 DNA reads TGTGCCAGCAGGTTTACCAGGGCAGGGCAGACTGAAGCTTTCTTT. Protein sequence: CASRFTRAGQTEAFF.

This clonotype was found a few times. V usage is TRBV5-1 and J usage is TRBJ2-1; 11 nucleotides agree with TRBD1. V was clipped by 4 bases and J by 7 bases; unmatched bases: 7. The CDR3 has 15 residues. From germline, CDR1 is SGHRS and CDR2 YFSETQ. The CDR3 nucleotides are TGCGCCAGCAGCCAGGGACAGGGGGTAGAAAATGAGCAGTTCTTC. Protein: CASSQGQGVENEQFF.

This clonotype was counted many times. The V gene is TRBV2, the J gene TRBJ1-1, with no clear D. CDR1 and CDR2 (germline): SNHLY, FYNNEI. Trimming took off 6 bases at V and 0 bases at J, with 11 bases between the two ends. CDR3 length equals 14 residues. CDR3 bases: TGTGCCAGCAGCAAGACAACCCTGAACACTGAAGCTTTCTTT. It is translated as CASSKTTLNTEAFF.

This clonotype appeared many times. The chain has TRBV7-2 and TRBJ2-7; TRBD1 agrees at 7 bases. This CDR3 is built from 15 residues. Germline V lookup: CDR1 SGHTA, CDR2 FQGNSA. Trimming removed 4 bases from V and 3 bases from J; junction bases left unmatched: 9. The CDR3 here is CASSSSETGNYEQYF. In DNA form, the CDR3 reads TGTGCCAGCAGCTCATCCGAGACAGGGAACTACGAGCAGTACTTC.

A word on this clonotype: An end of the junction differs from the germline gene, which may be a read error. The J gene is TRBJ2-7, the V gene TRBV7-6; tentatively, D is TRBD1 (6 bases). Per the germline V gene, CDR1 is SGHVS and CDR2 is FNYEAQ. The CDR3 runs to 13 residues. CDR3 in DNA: TGTGCCGGCAGCCGACGACAGGCGACCGAGCAGTACTTC. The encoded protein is CAGSRRQATEQYF.

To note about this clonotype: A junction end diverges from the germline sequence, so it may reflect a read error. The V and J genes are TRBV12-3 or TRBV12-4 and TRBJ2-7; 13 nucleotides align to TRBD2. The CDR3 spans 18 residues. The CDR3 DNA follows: TGTACCAGCAGTTTAGGGCGCCTCACTAGCGGGGGGGCAGACGAGCAGTACTTC. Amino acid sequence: CTSSLGRLTSGGADEQYF.

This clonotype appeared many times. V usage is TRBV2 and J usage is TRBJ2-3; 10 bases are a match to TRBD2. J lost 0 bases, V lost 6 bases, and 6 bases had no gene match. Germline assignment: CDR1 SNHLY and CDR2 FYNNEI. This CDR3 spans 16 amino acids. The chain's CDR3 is CASRKLAGLSTDTQYF. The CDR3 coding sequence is TGTGCCAGCAGAAAACTAGCGGGACTTAGCACAGATACGCAGTATTTT.

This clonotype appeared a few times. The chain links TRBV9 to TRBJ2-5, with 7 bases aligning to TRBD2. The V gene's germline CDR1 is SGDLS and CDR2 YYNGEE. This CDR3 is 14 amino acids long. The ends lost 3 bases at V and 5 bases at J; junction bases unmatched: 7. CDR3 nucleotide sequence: TGTGCCAGCAGCGCGGGAAGCGGGGCTGAGACCCAGTACTTC. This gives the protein CASSAGSGAETQYF.

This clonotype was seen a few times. The CDR3 DNA reads TGTGCCAGCAGTTACTCGGGTCAGGTCTCCTACGAGCAGTACTTC. Amino acids: CASSYSGQVSYEQYF. The gene calls are TRBV6-5 and TRBJ2-7; no definite D call. Trimming pared 0 bases from V and 0 bases from J, leaving 9 bases between. The CDR3 covers 15 residues. CDR1 and CDR2 (germline): MNHEY, SVGAGI.

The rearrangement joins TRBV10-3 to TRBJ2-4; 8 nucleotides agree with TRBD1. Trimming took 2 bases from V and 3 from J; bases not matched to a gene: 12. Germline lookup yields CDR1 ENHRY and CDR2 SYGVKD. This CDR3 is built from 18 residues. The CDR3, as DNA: TGTGCCATCAGTGAGGGACAGGGTTGGGGTAGTGGCAAAAACATTCAGTACTTC. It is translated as CAISEGQGWGSGKNIQYF.

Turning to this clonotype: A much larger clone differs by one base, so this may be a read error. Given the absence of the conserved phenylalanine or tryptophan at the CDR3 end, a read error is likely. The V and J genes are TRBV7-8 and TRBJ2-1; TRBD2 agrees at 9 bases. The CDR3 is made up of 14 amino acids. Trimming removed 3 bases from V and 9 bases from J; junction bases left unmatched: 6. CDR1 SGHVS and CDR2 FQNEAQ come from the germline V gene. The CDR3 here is CASSLIAGEGEQFL. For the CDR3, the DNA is TGTGCCAGCAGCTTGATAGCGGGAGAGGGTGAGCAGTTCCTC.

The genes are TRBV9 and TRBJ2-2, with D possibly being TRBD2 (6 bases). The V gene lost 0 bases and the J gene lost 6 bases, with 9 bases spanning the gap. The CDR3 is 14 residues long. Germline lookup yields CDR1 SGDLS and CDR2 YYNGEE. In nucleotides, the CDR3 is TGTGCCAGCAGCGTAGAACTAGCCCCCGGGGAGCTGTTTTTT. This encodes CASSVELAPGELFF.

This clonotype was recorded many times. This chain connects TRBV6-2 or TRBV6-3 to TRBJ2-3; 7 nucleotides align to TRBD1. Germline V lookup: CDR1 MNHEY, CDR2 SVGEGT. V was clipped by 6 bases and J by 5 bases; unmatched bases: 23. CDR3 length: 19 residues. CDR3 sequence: CASSDPTLRPGQKEDTQYF. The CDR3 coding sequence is TGTGCCAGCAGCGATCCGACTCTGCGCCCGGGACAGAAGGAAGATACGCAGTATTTT.

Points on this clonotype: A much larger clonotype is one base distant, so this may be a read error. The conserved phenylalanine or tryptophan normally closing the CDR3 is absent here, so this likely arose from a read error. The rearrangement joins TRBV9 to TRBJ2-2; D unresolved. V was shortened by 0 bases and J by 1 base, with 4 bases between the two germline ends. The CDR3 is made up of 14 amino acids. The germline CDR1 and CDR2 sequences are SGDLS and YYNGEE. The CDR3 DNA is TGTGCCAGCAGCGTAGTCGAGAACACCGGGGAGCTGTTTCTT. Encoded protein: CASSVVENTGELFL.

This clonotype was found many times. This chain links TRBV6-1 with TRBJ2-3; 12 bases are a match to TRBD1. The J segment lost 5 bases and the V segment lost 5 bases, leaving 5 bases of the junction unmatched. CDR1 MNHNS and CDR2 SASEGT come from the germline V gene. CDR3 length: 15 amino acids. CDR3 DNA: TGTGCCAGCAGTCCCGGGACAGGGGGCAAAGATACGCAGTATTTT. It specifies CASSPGTGGKDTQYF.